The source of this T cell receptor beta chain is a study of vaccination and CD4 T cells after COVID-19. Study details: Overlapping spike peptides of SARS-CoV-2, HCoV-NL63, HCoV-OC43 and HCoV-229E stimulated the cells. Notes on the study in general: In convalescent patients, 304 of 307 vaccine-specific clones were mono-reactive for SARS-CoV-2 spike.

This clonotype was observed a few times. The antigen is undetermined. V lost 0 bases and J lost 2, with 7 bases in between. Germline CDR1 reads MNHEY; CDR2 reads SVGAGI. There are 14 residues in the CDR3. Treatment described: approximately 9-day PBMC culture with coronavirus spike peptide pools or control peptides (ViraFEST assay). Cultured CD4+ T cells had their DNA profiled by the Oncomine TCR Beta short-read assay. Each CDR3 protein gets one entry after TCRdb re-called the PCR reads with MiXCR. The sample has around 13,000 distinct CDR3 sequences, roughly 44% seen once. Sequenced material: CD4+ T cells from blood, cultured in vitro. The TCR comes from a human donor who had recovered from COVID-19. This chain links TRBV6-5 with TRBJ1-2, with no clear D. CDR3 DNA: TGTGCCAGCAGTTACTCCACAGAAAACTATGGCTACACCTTC. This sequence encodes CASSYSTENYGYTF.